This T cell receptor (beta chain) was retrieved from a study of shared clonotypes between healthy human individuals (dated by TCRdb to the early 2020s). A note on the overall study: Two women and three men aged 18 to 49 years were included in the cohort. Each donor's leukapheresis produced roughly between roughly 0.9 and 8.9 billion PBMCs. Per donor, three plates each were used for CD4 naive and CD4 memory, two for CD8 naive, and one for CD8 memory. To estimate repertoire size and how much clonotype sharing occurs between individuals, the study deeply sequenced the blood TCR repertoires of five healthy adults. To increase sequencing depth and limit assay-specific biases, TCR repertoire library preparation and sequencing were carried out by different laboratories using diverse techniques.

Using the deep immunoSEQ assay, multiplex PCR amplified TCR CDR3 regions from genomic DNA. Extracted genomic DNA from each cell subset was spread evenly across all wells of several immunoSEQ 96-well plates, with each plate serving as a replicate. For sorted subsets, 200 to 250 ng of genomic DNA, equivalent to 25,000 to 35,000 T cell genomes, went into each replicate PCR. The purified libraries were quantified using a Qubit 3.0 fluorometer, sized with a Bioanalyzer 2100, and then quantified again using the KAPA Library Quantification kit. Every immunoSEQ 96-well plate was sequenced on a dedicated single-read 150-cycle Illumina NextSeq 550 flow cell. The original methods were these. Because the immunoSEQ output held only junctional sequences and lacked quality scores, the filtering could not match the filtering applied to full-length reads. Sequences were annotated with PyIR, a Python wrapper for IgBLAST v1.9, and V/J genes and CDR3 were assigned using IMGT germline references. Reads were filtered out if the reads had weak V/J assignments (E-value above 1e-6), no CDR3, stop codons, out-of-frame junctions, or ambiguous translated residues. V3J clonotypes were defined by identical inferred V gene, J gene, and CDR3 amino acid sequence. Percentage overlap between repertoires was calculated by dividing the number of shared unique clonotypes by the size of the smaller repertoire. Three approaches were used to assess repertoire richness: RTK rarefaction, the Chao1 estimator, and Recon v2.1 estimates of unobserved clonotypes. OLGA was used to compute generation probabilities for all TCRbeta clonotypes that the gDNA method yielded from a handful of donors. The clones in this table, taken by TCRdb from immuneACCESS, are in-frame only. Not every clone is retained; where verified, under half of the shortfall comes from an unresolved V gene, and the cause of the rest is unknown. V and J calls and clone size are copied from that table; D and trimming were computed from the DNA. The sample yields millions of clones; 90% to 95% were counted once. The ten largest clones take up more than 1.5% of the sample.

CD8 naive samples were obtained by positive selection for CCR7 among CD45RO-negative cells, yielding a CD45RA+CCR7+ population from which TemRA cells were excluded. Donors were healthy HIV-negative adults with no recently reported acute infections or vaccinations. Every donor was a Caucasian adult residing in Nashville, Tennessee, USA. After blood collection by leukapheresis, PBMCs were isolated using Ficoll-Histopaque density gradient centrifugation and then cryopreserved in the vapor phase of liquid nitrogen. Purity and quantity of every magnetically sorted T cell population were checked by analytical flow cytometry. Genomic DNA was isolated from every sorted fraction and measured by UV absorbance on a Nanodrop 2000c. Notes on this clone: It lacks a known antigen. It has no much larger one-base neighbor in the sample; base qualities were not kept.

At the junction V is shortened by 0 bases and J by 0 bases, with 13 bases in between. The CDR3, cysteine through phenylalanine, is 17 amino acids long. Only the CDR3 DNA is retained, 51 bases long and in frame from the first base. Based on the germline V gene, the CDR1 and CDR2 sequences are SNHLY and FYNNEI. The study at large found these results: Higher generation probabilities were observed for clonotypes shared by all four sorted-subset donors than for non-shared clonotypes. Sampling was restricted to blood, and TCR repertoires in tissue are likely to differ from TCR repertoires in blood. When several donors were compared, the shared fraction of clonotypes was about 5.2% for naive CD4, over 3% for naive CD8, 2.3% for memory CD4, and around 0.37% for memory CD8. Larger estimated clonotype richness was generally found for naive subsets than for memory subsets. Pairwise subsampling led to the expectation that sequencing depth would affect the degree of clonotype sharing among donors. Incomplete sequencing was indicated by rarefaction of sorted-subset datasets, despite the large sequencing depth. The small number of donors limited the genetic and exposure-history diversity represented.

The TCR was taken from a man younger than 30 in good health. Some clones in this sample may be carry-over from other donors' samples. The sample consisted of naive CD8+ T cells from PBMCs. The cell subset or site label, read with the paper, signifies: CD45RA+CCR7+. The receptor chain draws on TRBV2 and TRBJ2-3; matching of 5 bases hints at TRBD2 as the D gene. The nucleotide sequence reads as follows: TGTGCCAGCAGTGAAGCGCTTGGGCGGGTGAGCACAGATACGCAGTATTTT. It codes for CASSEALGRVSTDTQYF.